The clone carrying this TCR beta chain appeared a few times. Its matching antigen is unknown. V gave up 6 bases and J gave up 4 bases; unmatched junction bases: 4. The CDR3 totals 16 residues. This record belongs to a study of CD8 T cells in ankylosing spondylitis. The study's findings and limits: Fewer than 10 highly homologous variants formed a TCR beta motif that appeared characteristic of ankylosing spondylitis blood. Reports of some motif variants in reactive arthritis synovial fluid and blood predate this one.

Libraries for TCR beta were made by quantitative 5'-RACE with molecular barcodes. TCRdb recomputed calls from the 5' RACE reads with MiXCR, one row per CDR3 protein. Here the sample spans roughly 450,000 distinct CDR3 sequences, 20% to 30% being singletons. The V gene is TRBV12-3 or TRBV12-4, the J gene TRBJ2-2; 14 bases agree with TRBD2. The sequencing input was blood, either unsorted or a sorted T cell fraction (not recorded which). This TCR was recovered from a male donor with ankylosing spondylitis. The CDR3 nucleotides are TGTGCCAGCAGATTCGGGACTAGCGGGAGCACCGGGGAGCTGTTTTTT. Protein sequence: CASRFGTSGSTGELFF.